This TCR beta chain was observed in a study of response to subunit inactivated influenza vaccine. One entry per CDR3 protein, called by TCRdb with MiXCR from the RT-PCR reads. Seen here are about 500,000 distinct CDR3 sequences, more than 7% observed once, and the top ten hold around 13%. The input for sequencing was PBMCs from blood, taken roughly 24 months after vaccination. The sequence was obtained from a man aged 50-75 years who received an inactivated influenza vaccine.

Here the CDR3 DNA reads TGTGCCAGCAGTTACCTAGCGGGCCTCTCCTACGAGCAGTACTTC. It encodes CASSYLAGLSYEQYF. The V call is TRBV6-5, the J call TRBJ2-7; 8 bases are shared with TRBD2. V was clipped by 2 bases and J by 0 bases; unmatched bases: 3. The CDR3 runs 15 residues. Germline CDR1 is MNHEY and CDR2 is SVGAGI.